Below are 9 T cell receptor beta chains sequenced from a single sample in a study of blood T cell repertoires in COVID-19. This table comes from immunoSEQ multiplex PCR, and its TCRdb copy is limited to in-frame clones, with some not included. The data contain some 110,000 clones, approximately 78% of them singletons. Sequenced sample: peripheral blood. The receptors come from a man aged 65 to 85 with acute or convalescent COVID-19.

This clone was recorded only once. The gene calls are TRBV25-1 and TRBJ2-7; TRBD1 matches 10 bases. The V and J ends lost 2 bases and 4 bases, in that order; junction bases with no gene match: 8. Looked up from germline, CDR1 is MGHDK and CDR2 is SYGVNS. This CDR3 spans 16 amino acids. The CDR3 sequence: CASSEIKDRGRYEQYF. In DNA form, the CDR3 reads TGTGCCAGCAGTGAAATTAAGGACAGGGGGAGGTACGAGCAGTACTTC.

The V call is TRBV2, the J call TRBJ1-2; tentatively, D is TRBD1 (5 bases). V was clipped by 6 bases and J by 1 base, with 12 bases between them. Per germline, CDR1 SNHLY and CDR2 FYNNEI. The CDR3 has 14 residues. Written as DNA, the CDR3 is TGTGCCAGCAGGTCGGTGGGGCTTAACTATGGCTACACCTTC. It codes for CASRSVGLNYGYTF.

The chain recombines TRBV6-5 with TRBJ1-2; D gene ambiguous. Trimming took 0 bases from V and 8 from J, leaving 7 bases between them. The CDR3 totals 12 residues. Germline V gene data show CDR1 as MNHEY and CDR2 as SVGAGI. In DNA form, the CDR3 reads TGTGCCAGCAGTTACTCGACTGGAGGCTACACCTTC. Its translation is CASSYSTGGYTF.

The rearrangement joins TRBV28 to TRBJ1-2; D gene unclear. The ends were cut back, 4 bases at V and 2 bases at J, with 11 bases in the middle. Germline V gene sequence: CDR1 MDHEN, CDR2 SYDVKM. The length of the CDR3 is 14 residues. The CDR3 loop reads CASSSLPGNYGYTF. CDR3 sequence (DNA): TGTGCCAGCAGTTCTCTACCGGGGAACTATGGCTACACCTTC.

This rearrangement joins TRBV2 to TRBJ1-2, with D possibly TRBD1 on 6 matching bases. Trimming took off 6 bases at V and 1 base at J, with 12 bases between the two ends. Germline V gene data show CDR1 as SNHLY and CDR2 as FYNNEI. The CDR3 loop spans 14 amino acids. In DNA form, the CDR3 reads TGTGCCAGCAGCTATGACAGGTATAACTATGGCTACACCTTC. Translated, it gives CASSYDRYNYGYTF.

This chain uses TRBV6-5 with TRBJ1-2, with D possibly matching TRBD1 (5 bases). The CDR3 contains 13 residues. CDR1 and CDR2 (germline): MNHEY, SVGAGI. The V end lost 2 bases, the J end lost 5 bases, and 9 bases lay between the germline ends. CDR3 in amino acids: CASSYRGQYGYTF. In DNA form, the CDR3 reads TGTGCCAGCAGTTACAGGGGTCAATATGGCTACACCTTC.

On this clone: This sample also contains other DNA sequences that code for the same CDR3. V gene TRBV5-4 combines with J gene TRBJ1-2; TRBD1 is a possible D gene (5 bases). Trimming left V 4 bases short and J 2 bases short, with 9 bases between. The CDR3 length is 13 residues. Germline values: CDR1 SGHNT, CDR2 YYREEE (reference sequence). The CDR3 nucleotides read TGTGCCAGCAGCCCGGACACAAACTATGGCTACACCTTC. Translation: CASSPDTNYGYTF.

This clone was counted once. This sequence joins TRBV3-1 (or the pseudogene TRBV3-2) and TRBJ1-1, with 7 bases that match TRBD1. Germline V gene data show CDR1 as LGHDT and CDR2 as YNNKEL (reference sequence). The J segment lost 7 bases and the V segment lost 4 bases, leaving 3 bases of the junction unmatched. CDR3 length: 12 residues. CDR3 residues: CASSLNRGEAFF. DNA of the CDR3: TGTGCCAGCAGCCTTAACAGGGGTGAAGCTTTCTTT.

The V call is TRBV3-1 (or the pseudogene TRBV3-2), the J call TRBJ2-1; D possibly corresponds to TRBD2 (7 bases). CDR3 size: 16 residues. Trimming pared 2 bases from V and 0 bases from J, leaving 11 bases between. The V gene's germline CDR1 is LGHDT and CDR2 YNNKEL (reference sequence). CDR3 in amino acids: CASSQRGGLSYNEQFF. DNA for the CDR3: TGTGCCAGCAGCCAAAGGGGGGGCCTCTCCTACAATGAGCAGTTCTTC.